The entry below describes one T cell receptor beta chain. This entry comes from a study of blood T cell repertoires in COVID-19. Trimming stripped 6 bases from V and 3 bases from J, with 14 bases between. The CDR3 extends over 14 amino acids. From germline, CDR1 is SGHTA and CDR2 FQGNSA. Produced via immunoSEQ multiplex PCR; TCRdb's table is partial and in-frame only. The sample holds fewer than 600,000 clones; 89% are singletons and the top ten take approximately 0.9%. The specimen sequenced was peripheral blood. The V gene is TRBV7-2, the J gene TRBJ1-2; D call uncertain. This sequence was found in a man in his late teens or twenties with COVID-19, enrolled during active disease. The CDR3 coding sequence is TGTGCCAGCAGACCGGGGAGGGTGGACTATGGCTACACCTTC. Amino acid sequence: CASRPGRVDYGYTF.